Below, 30 T cell receptor beta chains from the same sample are listed, as sequenced in a study of blood T cell repertoires in COVID-19. The table came from immunoSEQ multiplex PCR; TCRdb's copy has only in-frame clones and leaves some out. The sample includes more than 150,000 clones, about 83% of them seen just once. The sequenced material came from peripheral blood. The receptors derive from a woman aged 18-29 years who had recovered from COVID-19.

DNA for the CDR3: TGTGCCAGCAGTTACGCGGCGGGGGGCGCCGTCCACGAGCAGTACTTC. Translating gives CASSYAAGGAVHEQYF. This chain joins TRBV6-2 or TRBV6-3 and TRBJ2-7; TRBD2 agrees at 8 bases. This CDR3 region has 16 residues. The V segment lost 2 bases and the J segment 5 bases; nucleotides outside the gene matches: 11. Germline V gene lookup returns CDR1 MNHEY and CDR2 SVGEGT.

The CDR3 nucleotides read TGTGCCAGCTCCCCGAGTTTAGGACAGGGGCTCTTCAATGAGCAGTTCTTC. Translation gives CASSPSLGQGLFNEQFF. The chain is built from TRBV18 and TRBJ2-1; 9 bases are shared with TRBD1. In germline, CDR1 is KGHSH, CDR2 LQKENI. The CDR3 sequence is 17 residues long. V was pared by 6 bases and J by 6 bases, with 15 bases of the junction left unmatched.

This sequence joins TRBV6-2 or TRBV6-3 and TRBJ1-1; 7 bases line up with TRBD1. The germline V gene has CDR1 MNHEY and CDR2 SVGEGT. The CDR3 spans 15 residues. J gave up 1 base and V 0 bases, and 2 bases lay outside the gene matches. The CDR3 DNA follows: TGTGCCAGCAGTTACTCCGGGACAGCGAACACTGAAGCTTTCTTT. Protein sequence: CASSYSGTANTEAFF.

The chain couples TRBV10-3 to TRBJ1-5; TRBD1 agrees at 9 bases. Germline V gives CDR1 ENHRY, CDR2 SYGVKD. The CDR3 loop spans 15 amino acids. The ends lost 3 bases at V and 2 bases at J; junction bases unmatched: 2. The CDR3 nucleotides are TGTGCCATCAGTGATCGGGACAGGGGCAATCAGCCCCAGCATTTT. Its protein is CAISDRDRGNQPQHF.

The chain carries TRBV4-2 and TRBJ2-3, with TRBD1 matching 8 bases. The CDR3 contains 18 residues. CDR1 and CDR2 from the germline V gene are LGHNA and YNFKEQ. V gave up 4 bases and J gave up 5 bases; unmatched junction bases: 17. The CDR3 nucleotides read TGTGCCAGCAGCCGATACGTCGTTCCGCAGGGGGCCGGAGATACGCAGTATTTT. Its protein is CASSRYVVPQGAGDTQYF.

V gene TRBV24-1 combines with J gene TRBJ1-5; TRBD1 agrees at 7 bases. V was clipped by 4 bases and J by 3 bases; unmatched bases: 8. The germline gives CDR1 KGHDR, CDR2 SFDVKD. This CDR3 is built from 16 residues. CDR3 sequence reads: CATSDPNRGLNQPQHF. CDR3 DNA sequence: TGTGCCACCAGTGACCCAAACAGGGGACTCAATCAGCCCCAGCATTTT.

The rearrangement uses TRBV11-2 and TRBJ2-1, with D perhaps matching TRBD2 (7 bases). This CDR3 spans 16 amino acids. Germline V gene lookup returns CDR1 SGHAT and CDR2 FQNNGV. V was cut by 3 bases and J by 7 bases, with 19 bases left in between. The CDR3 DNA is TGTGCCAGCAGCTTCGGCCAAGGGGGGGCAAGAAATGAGCAGTTCTTC. Its translation: CASSFGQGGARNEQFF.

The genes are TRBV6-4 and TRBJ2-7; TRBD1 matches 9 bases. Germline V CDR1 and CDR2: MRHNA, SNTAGT. The junction had 11 bases not matched to a gene; V was cut back by 6 bases and J by 5 bases. This CDR3 spans 15 amino acids. CDR3 sequence (DNA): TGTGCCAGCAGCCCCACGGGGGACAGGGCCCACGAGCAGTACTTC. It codes for CASSPTGDRAHEQYF.

This chain joins TRBV11-2 and TRBJ1-6; D is unresolved. The V and J ends lost 5 bases and 8 bases respectively, with 13 bases between them. CDR1 is SGHAT, CDR2 FQNNGV, per germline. The CDR3 sequence is 14 residues long. CDR3: CASSTPLGDSPLHF. The CDR3 nucleotides are TGTGCCAGCAGCACTCCCCTCGGGGATTCACCCCTCCACTTT. The whole variable domain, remainder taken from reference TRBV11-2 and TRBJ1-6, is EAGVAQSPRYKIIEKRQSVAFWCNPISGHATLYWYQQILGQGPKLLIQFQNNGVVDDSQLPKDRFSAERLKGVDSTLKIQPAKLEDSAVYLCASSTPLGDSPLHFGNGTRLTVT.

V is TRBV4-1 and J is TRBJ1-2; TRBD1 matches 10 bases. Germline V gene sequence: CDR1 MGHRA, CDR2 YSYEKL. The CDR3 totals 15 residues. V gave up 3 bases and J gave up 4 bases; unmatched junction bases: 5. The CDR3 region is CASSHGTGEGYGYTF. CDR3 DNA sequence: TGCGCCAGCAGCCATGGGACAGGGGAGGGCTATGGCTACACCTTC.

This clone was observed a few times. V gene TRBV4-2 combines with J gene TRBJ1-3; TRBD1 agrees at 8 bases. The germline V gene encodes CDR1 LGHNA and CDR2 YNFKEQ. V was clipped by 0 bases and J by 0 bases; unmatched bases: 1. This CDR3 region has 16 residues. The CDR3 region is CASSQEGQVSGNTIYF. DNA of the CDR3: TGTGCCAGCAGCCAAGAGGGACAGGTCTCTGGAAACACCATATATTTT.

V usage is TRBV4-3 and J usage is TRBJ1-1, with D uncertain. Germline values: CDR1 LGHNA, CDR2 YSLEER. The germline V and J ends were trimmed by 0 bases and 7 bases, with 9 bases remaining between them. CDR3 size: 13 residues. CDR3 coding DNA: TGCGCCAGCAGCCAAGATTTGGCTGTTGAAGCTTTCTTT. It translates to CASSQDLAVEAFF.

The chain is built from TRBV4-3 and TRBJ1-1; D remains unclear. The V end was cut by 0 bases, the J end by 4 bases, with 12 bases between. From germline, CDR1 is LGHNA and CDR2 YSLEER. The CDR3 extends over 15 amino acids. DNA of the CDR3: TGCGCCAGCAGCCAAGATAGTTGGAGGGCCACTGAAGCTTTCTTT. It translates to CASSQDSWRATEAFF.

The chain carries TRBV19 and TRBJ2-3, with 8 bases that match TRBD1. This CDR3 has 15 amino acids. CDR1 and CDR2 from the germline V gene are LNHDA and SQIVND (reference sequence). Unmatched junction bases numbered 3, after V lost 2 bases and J lost 2 bases. The CDR3 sequence is CASSILDRVTDTQYF. In DNA, the CDR3 is TGTGCCAGTAGTATACTGGACAGGGTCACAGATACGCAGTATTTT.

The CDR3 loop reads CASSIIGAAFF. As DNA, the CDR3 is TGTGCCAGTAGTATTATAGGGGCAGCTTTCTTT. The chain combines TRBV19 with TRBJ1-1; a weak D match, TRBD1 (5 bases). CDR3 length: 11 amino acids. Germline V CDR1 and CDR2: LNHDA, SQIVND (reference sequence). Trimming stripped 3 bases from V and 10 bases from J, with 9 bases between.

This chain connects TRBV19 to TRBJ2-4; maybe TRBD2 (5 bases). The ends were cut back, 5 bases at V and 1 base at J, with 21 bases in the middle. The CDR3 is 18 residues long. The V gene's germline CDR1 is LNHDA and CDR2 SQIVND (reference sequence). This CDR3 reads CASSSHSGYALAKNIQYF. The DNA for the CDR3 is TGTGCCAGTAGTTCTCATTCGGGGTACGCTTTGGCCAAAAACATTCAGTACTTC. The whole variable domain, remainder taken from reference TRBV19 and TRBJ2-4, is DGGITQSPKYLFRKEGQNVTLSCEQNLNHDAMYWYRQDPGQGLRLIYYSQIVNDFQKGDIAEGYSVSREKKESFPLTVTSAQKNPTAFYLCASSSHSGYALAKNIQYFGAGTRLSVL.

The chain recombines TRBV5-6 with TRBJ1-2; 7 bases are shared with TRBD1. Germline CDR1 is SGHDT and CDR2 is YYEEEE. CDR3 size: 17 residues. The V and J ends lost 0 bases and 4 bases, in that order; junction bases with no gene match: 12. CDR3 loop: CASSLVQFQGVAYGYTF. In DNA, the CDR3 is TGTGCCAGCAGCTTGGTTCAGTTCCAGGGGGTGGCCTATGGCTACACCTTC.

The chain joins TRBV21-1 to TRBJ2-7; whether TRBD2, the table's D call, matches the DNA was not checked. TRBV21-1 is reported as a pseudogene. The CDR3 extends over 17 amino acids. CDR3 sequence (DNA): TGTGCCAACGAGAGGCATAGCGGGAGAGACCCTACCTACGAGCAGTACGTC. As protein: CANERHSGRDPTYEQYV.

The CDR3 is CASSPGQRNIQYF. The CDR3 DNA sequence: TGTGCCAGCAGCCCAGGACAGAGAAACATTCAGTACTTC. The rearrangement uses TRBV3-1 (or the pseudogene TRBV3-2) and TRBJ2-4, with TRBD1 as a possible D gene (6 bases). The CDR3 consists of 13 residues. Germline V gives CDR1 LGHDT, CDR2 YNNKEL (reference sequence). V lost 4 bases, J lost 6 bases, and 10 bases lay in between.

This clone was picked up a small number of times. This rearrangement joins TRBV10-2 to TRBJ2-1, with TRBD2 matching 9 bases. J was trimmed by 4 bases and V by 4 bases; bases with no gene match: 11. Germline V gene sequence: CDR1 WSHSY, CDR2 SAAADI. CDR3 size: 17 residues. CDR3 nucleotide sequence: TGCGCCAGCAGTGCCTCGCGGGAGGGCCCTCTTTACAATGAGCAGTTCTTC. Translated, it gives CASSASREGPLYNEQFF.

The V gene is TRBV9, the J gene TRBJ2-3; 7 positions agree with TRBD1. The CDR3 contains 18 residues. V was clipped by 3 bases and J by 1 base; unmatched bases: 14. From germline, CDR1 is SGDLS and CDR2 YYNGEE. This CDR3 is CASSASILKGARTDTQYF. In DNA, the CDR3 is TGTGCCAGCAGCGCAAGTATTTTGAAGGGGGCTCGCACAGATACGCAGTATTTT.

The rearrangement links TRBV18 to TRBJ1-1, with 8 bases aligning to TRBD1. The CDR3 has 13 amino acids. Germline V gene sequence: CDR1 KGHSH, CDR2 LQKENI. V trimming: 4 bases; J trimming: 5 bases; junction bases outside the gene matches: 3. CDR3 nucleotide sequence: TGTGCCAGCTCACAAACAGGGGGGACTGAAGCTTTCTTT. Translated: CASSQTGGTEAFF.

The chain employs TRBV2 and TRBJ1-2; the D gene is possibly TRBD1 (6 bases). CDR1 is SNHLY, CDR2 FYNNEI, per germline. There are 14 residues in the CDR3. V was cut by 2 bases and J by 4 bases, with 11 bases left in between. CDR3 nucleotide sequence: TGTGCCAGCAGTGAATGGCAGGGGACCTATGGCTACACCTTC. Protein: CASSEWQGTYGYTF.

The chain uses TRBV19 and TRBJ1-1, with 8 positions matching TRBD1. Germline-derived CDR1 and CDR2 are LNHDA and SQIVND (reference sequence). This CDR3 is 12 amino acids long. The junction had 5 bases not matched to a gene; V was cut back by 11 bases and J by 3 bases. In DNA form, the CDR3 reads TGTGCCGCCGGGACAGGCTACACTGAAGCTTTCTTT. It specifies CAAGTGYTEAFF.

This chain connects TRBV6-5 to TRBJ2-5; TRBD1 agrees at 7 bases. The V segment lost 0 bases and the J segment 7 bases; nucleotides outside the gene matches: 8. The CDR3 contains 15 residues. Germline loops: CDR1 MNHEY, CDR2 SVGAGI. The CDR3 coding sequence is TGTGCCAGCAGTTACTCGGGGACAGCAGAGGGGACCCAGTACTTC. Protein: CASSYSGTAEGTQYF.

The chain employs TRBV6-2 or TRBV6-3 and TRBJ2-5; tentative D call: TRBD2 (6 bases). Trimming pared 2 bases from V and 5 bases from J, leaving 12 bases between. This CDR3 spans 14 amino acids. From germline, CDR1 is MNHEY and CDR2 SVGEGT. The CDR3 DNA follows: TGTGCCAGCAGTTACCCGACTAGAGGGGAGACCCAGTACTTC. Its protein product is CASSYPTRGETQYF.

This clone turned up a few times. J is TRBJ2-1 and V is TRBV19, with a tentative D call TRBD1 (6 bases). This CDR3 comprises 11 residues. V gave up 7 bases and J gave up 10 bases, with 11 bases separating them. Germline CDR1 LNHDA, CDR2 SQIVND (reference sequence). The CDR3: CASKQGREQFF. The DNA for the CDR3 is TGTGCCAGTAAACAGGGAAGAGAGCAGTTCTTC.

The J gene is TRBJ1-2, the V gene TRBV6-5; 9 nucleotides line up with TRBD1. The CDR3 totals 14 residues. Germline CDR1 reads MNHEY; CDR2 reads SVGAGI. V lost 7 bases and J lost 2; bases outside the gene matches: 5. DNA for the CDR3: TGTGCCAGCACCACAGGGGGCGGCAACTATGGCTACACCTTC. As protein: CASTTGGGNYGYTF.

The gene calls are TRBV4-3 and TRBJ2-1; TRBD2 matches at 8 bases. CDR1 is LGHNA and CDR2 is YSLEER in the germline V gene. The length of the CDR3 is 17 residues. Unmatched junction bases numbered 8, after V lost 4 bases and J lost 0 bases. In nucleotides, the CDR3 is TGCGCCAGCAGCCGATTTAGCGGGACCTACTCCTACAATGAGCAGTTCTTC. Its protein is CASSRFSGTYSYNEQFF.

The rearrangement uses TRBV29-1 and TRBJ2-4; D remains ambiguous. CDR1 and CDR2 (germline): SQVTM, ANQGSEA. V lost 8 bases and J 5 bases, leaving 10 bases between the germline ends. This CDR3 has 11 residues. The CDR3 sequence: CSHSRENIQYF. The CDR3 DNA reads as TGCAGCCATTCTCGCGAAAACATTCAGTACTTC. The full variable domain, completed using reference TRBV29-1 and TRBJ2-4, is SAVISQKPSRDICQRGTSLTIQCQVDSQVTMMFWYRQQPGQSLTLIATANQGSEATYESGFVIDKFPISRPNLTFSTLTVSNMSPEDSSIYLCSHSRENIQYFGAGTRLSVL.